This TCR beta chain is drawn from a study of graft-versus-host responses after intestinal transplantation (dated by TCRdb to about 2021). For context, the study as a whole: The transplants that recipients received were multivisceral, liver-intestinal, or isolated intestinal. To identify alloreactive clones, pre-transplant mixed lymphocyte reaction products were sequenced and compared with unstimulated pre-transplant donor and recipient T cells. A peak of at least 4% donor T cells among recipient peripheral blood mononuclear cells was the definition used for donor T cell macrochimerism. Bulk TCR-beta CDR3 sequencing was used to track graft-versus-host and host-versus-graft alloreactive T cell clones in the graft, circulation and bone marrow after intestinal transplantation. The cohort enrolled 20 to 30 intestinal transplant recipients, one of whom was a retransplant, and a few patients without pretransplant specimens were excluded. Instead of going to the commercial service, samples from a few later patients were sequenced in-house on an Illumina MiSeq and processed with MiXCR. All recipients received anti-thymocyte globulin induction followed by maintenance tacrolimus and steroids for approximately 3 years. Broad study findings and their caveats: Patients with donor T cell macrochimerism had high GvH to HvG T cell clonal ratios in their allografts. Early after transplant, declines in HvG clones were associated with peak levels of circulating GvH clones. The relatively low number and heterogeneity of intestinal transplant patients limited the conclusions. GvH clones were found in recipient bone marrow, and some of the GvH clones appeared earlier in ileal mucosa or blood, which is consistent with an intestinal mucosal origin.

Libraries were prepared through the immunoSEQ multiplex PCR assay. For most patients, genomic DNA was isolated using the Qiagen DNeasy Blood and Tissue Kit and was shipped frozen to Adaptive Biotechnologies for TCR sequencing. For most patients, genomic DNA was subjected to high-throughput TCR-beta CDR3 sequencing by Adaptive Biotechnologies. The source study handled its data this way. Adaptive's ImmunoSEQ software was the source of the TCR sequencing data for 18 patients, while a few other patients were processed with MiXCR and VDJtools. CD4 versus CD8 sorting errors were corrected by removing sequences found in both subsets at a frequency ratio below 5:1. CDR3 nucleotide sequences shared between donor and recipient were removed because the origin of such sequences could not be assigned. Alloreactive clones required at least 2-fold expansion over unstimulated cells and minimum CFSE-low frequency of 0.002% (template counts) or 0.001% (read counts). A clone was considered mappable if detected in the sequenced pre-transplant spleen, lymph node, or MLR CFSE-low populations of the donor or recipient. Cumulative frequency of alloreactive clones was calculated as a percentage of all sequences weighted by copy number. The source is immuneACCESS, and TCRdb retained only in-frame sequences with V and J called. Part of the clones is not carried over; for the studies checked, unresolved V genes explain less than half of this, and the remainder is unexplained. D and trimming were read from the DNA, whereas the V and J calls and clone size are those reported in that table. The sample profile shows roughly 120,000 clones; 90% of them were found once. Of the sample, 0.18% falls within the top ten clones.

The time point tag for this specimen amounts to: cells obtained before transplantation from donor or recipient. CD3+CD4+ and CD3+CD8+ populations were FACS-sorted from unstimulated pre-transplant donor and recipient cells taken from spleen or lymph nodes. Trimming takes 3 bases from V and 11 bases from J, and the germline ends sit 12 bases apart. CDR1 is given as DFQATT and CDR2 as SNEGSKA, both from the germline V gene (reference sequence). From cysteine to phenylalanine, the CDR3 is 11 amino acids long. The kept DNA is CDR3 alone, 33 bases in frame from the first base. To note about this clone: Its antigen is not yet known. Nothing much larger sits one base from this clone, and base qualities are not available.

The rearranged chain carries TRBV20-1 and TRBJ2-3, with the D gene too uncertain to name. This specimen consisted of unstimulated CD4+ T cells sorted from spleen or lymph node cells, obtained before intestinal transplant. This receptor was obtained from a human donor who received an intestinal transplant. The CDR3: CSASSETGQYF. At the DNA level, the sequence is TGCAGTGCTAGTTCCGAGACGGGGCAGTATTTT.